This TCR beta chain appears in the sequencing data of a study of blood T cell repertoires in COVID-19. Looking at the study overall: Italy, Spain and the United States were the sources of the convalescent and acute COVID-19 samples. T cells, B-cell-depleted T cells, or PBMCs supplied cDNA or gDNA.

Per the original data handling: Amplifying reference gene primers gave estimates of nucleated cell counts. The table came from immunoSEQ multiplex PCR; TCRdb's copy has only in-frame clones and leaves some out. V, J and clone size reflect that table, while D and trimming were determined from the DNA. The profile shows about 230,000 clones, less than 85% of them singletons. The sequence came from a woman between 65 and 79 years old with active or convalescent COVID-19. Material: peripheral blood.

The CDR3 nucleotides are TGTGCCAGTAGCATACTCGGGACAGGGGGGGCAGATACGCAGTATTTT. As protein: CASSILGTGGADTQYF. This rearrangement joins TRBV19 to TRBJ2-3; 11 bases map to TRBD1. Unmatched junction bases numbered 9, after V lost 6 bases and J lost 4 bases. CDR1 is LNHDA and CDR2 is SQIVND in the germline V gene (reference sequence). There are 16 residues in the CDR3.